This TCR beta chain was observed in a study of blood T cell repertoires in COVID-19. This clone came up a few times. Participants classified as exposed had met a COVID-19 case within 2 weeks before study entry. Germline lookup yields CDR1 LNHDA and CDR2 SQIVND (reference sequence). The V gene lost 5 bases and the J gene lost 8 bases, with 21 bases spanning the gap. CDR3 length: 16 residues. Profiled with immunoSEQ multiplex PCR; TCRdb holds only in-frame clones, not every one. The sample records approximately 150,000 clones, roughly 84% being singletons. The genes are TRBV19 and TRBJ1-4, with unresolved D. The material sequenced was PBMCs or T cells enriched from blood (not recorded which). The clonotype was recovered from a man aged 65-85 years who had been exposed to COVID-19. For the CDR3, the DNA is TGTGCCAGTAGTTCATCTGCGTGGCGGGTGGAGGAAAAACTGTTTTTT. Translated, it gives CASSSSAWRVEEKLFF.